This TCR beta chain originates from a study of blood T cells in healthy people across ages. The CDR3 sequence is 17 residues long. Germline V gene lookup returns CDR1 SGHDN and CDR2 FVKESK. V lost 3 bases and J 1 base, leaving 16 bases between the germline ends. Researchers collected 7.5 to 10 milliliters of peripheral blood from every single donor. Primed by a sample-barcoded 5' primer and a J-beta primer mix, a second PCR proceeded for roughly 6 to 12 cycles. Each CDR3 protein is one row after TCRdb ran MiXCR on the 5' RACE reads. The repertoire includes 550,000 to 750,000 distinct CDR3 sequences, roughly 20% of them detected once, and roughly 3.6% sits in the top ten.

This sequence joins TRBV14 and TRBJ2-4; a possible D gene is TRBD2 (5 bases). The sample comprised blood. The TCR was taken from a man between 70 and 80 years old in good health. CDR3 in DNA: TGTGCCAGCAGCCAGATAGGAGGAACAAGGGCCAAAAACATTCAGTACTTC. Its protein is CASSQIGGTRAKNIQYF. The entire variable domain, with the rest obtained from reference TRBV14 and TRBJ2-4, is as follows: EAGVTQFPSHSVIEKGQTVTLRCDPISGHDNLYWYRRVMGKEIKFLLHFVKESKQDESGMPNNRFLAERTGGTYSTLKVQPAELEDSGVYFCASSQIGGTRAKNIQYFGAGTRLSVL.